The rows below give T cell receptor beta chains drawn from one sample of a study of response to subunit inactivated influenza vaccine. TCRdb re-called the RT-PCR reads with MiXCR, one entry per CDR3 protein. This sample has around 320,000 distinct CDR3 sequences, with roughly 20% found just once. Here the sequenced sample was PBMCs from blood, taken approximately 22 months after vaccination. The receptors were gathered from a man aged 45 to 70 who received an inactivated influenza vaccine. CDR3s include the opening cysteine and the closing phenylalanine or tryptophan. Each record gives: V gene, D gene, clone size, J gene, CDR3 DNA, CDR3 protein. D genes are given only for firm matches. The listing skips clone size in some rows; elsewhere it reads once, few, many or a size class.

V: TRBV7-2
D: NA
size: many
J: TRBJ1-6
DNA: TGTGCCAGCAGCTTAGAGGCATCGTCCCTCCACTTT
CDR3: CASSLEASSLHF

V: TRBV20-1
D: NA
size: NA
J: TRBJ2-7
DNA: TGCAGTGCTAGTTTTCGGGCCGCCTACGAGCAGTACTTC
CDR3: CSASFRAAYEQYF

V: TRBV4-3
D: NA
size: NA
J: TRBJ2-1
DNA: TGCGCCAGCAGCCAGGAGCAGGAGACATTTGCCTACAATGAGCAGTTCTTC
CDR3: CASSQEQETFAYNEQFF

V: TRBV7-9
D: NA
size: many
J: TRBJ2-2
DNA: TGTGCCAGCAGCTTCATCAGCGGCACCGGGGAGCTGTTTTTT
CDR3: CASSFISGTGELFF

V: TRBV29-1
D: NA
size: NA
J: TRBJ2-3
DNA: TGCAGCGTTGATCCCCAAGATACGCAGTATTTT
CDR3: CSVDPQDTQYF

V: TRBV4-2
D: TRBD1
size: many
J: TRBJ1-1
DNA: TGTGCCAGCAGCCTAACAGGGGAGGACACTGAAGCTTTCTTT
CDR3: CASSLTGEDTEAFF

V: TRBV11-2
D: TRBD1
size: few
J: TRBJ1-5
DNA: TGTGCCAGCAGCTTAGGGACCGGGACAGTTCACAATCAGCCCCAGCATTTT
CDR3: CASSLGTGTVHNQPQHF

V: TRBV11-2
D: TRBD1
size: many
J: TRBJ1-2
DNA: TGTGCCAGCAGCCCGGACAGGGGTGACGGCTACACCTTC
CDR3: CASSPDRGDGYTF

V: TRBV28
D: TRBD1
size: NA
J: TRBJ1-1
DNA: TGTGCCAGCAGCTCGATGACAGGGGAAGCTTTCTTT
CDR3: CASSSMTGEAFF

V: TRBV4-2
D: TRBD1
size: few
J: TRBJ1-2
DNA: TGTGCCAGCAGCCAAACCCGGGGACAGGTGCCTGGCTACACCTTC
CDR3: CASSQTRGQVPGYTF

V: TRBV28
D: NA
size: few
J: TRBJ1-1
DNA: TGTGCCAGCAGGGGGACGGTGAACACTGAAGCTTTCTTT
CDR3: CASRGTVNTEAFF

V: TRBV7-2
D: NA
size: NA
J: TRBJ1-6
DNA: TGTGCCAGCAGCTCGGGACGAAATGCTGGTTCACCCCTCCACTTT
CDR3: CASSSGRNAGSPLHF

V: TRBV5-4
D: NA
size: NA
J: TRBJ2-1
DNA: TGTGCCAGCAGCCAGGGACGGGCCGCCTCCTACAATGAGCAGTTCTTC
CDR3: CASSQGRAASYNEQFF

V: TRBV5-1
D: TRBD1
size: NA
J: TRBJ2-7
DNA: TGCGCCAGCAGCTCCGGACAGGGAACTCGCTACGAGCAGTACTTC
CDR3: CASSSGQGTRYEQYF

V: TRBV18
D: NA
size: NA
J: TRBJ1-5
DNA: TGTGCCAGCTCACCACGAACTTATCAGCCCCAGCATTTT
CDR3: CASSPRTYQPQHF

V: TRBV5-1
D: TRBD1
size: NA
J: TRBJ2-1
DNA: TGCGCCAGCAGCCCCCCGACAGGGGGCCCCAATGAGCAGTTCTTC
CDR3: CASSPPTGGPNEQFF

V: TRBV19
D: NA
size: few
J: TRBJ1-2
DNA: TGTGCCAGTAGTATGGCAGGGAGCTATGGCTACACCTTC
CDR3: CASSMAGSYGYTF

V: TRBV6-5
D: TRBD1
size: few
J: TRBJ1-1
DNA: TGTGCCAGCAGTTACTCTGAGGACAGGGGGGACACTGAAGCTTTCTTT
CDR3: CASSYSEDRGDTEAFF

V: TRBV29-1
D: NA
size: NA
J: TRBJ2-7
DNA: TGCAGCGCCATGGGGGCAGCTAACTCCTACGAGCAGTACTTC
CDR3: CSAMGAANSYEQYF

V: TRBV28
D: NA
size: many
J: TRBJ1-1
DNA: TGTGCCAGCAGGAGGACATCTCTCAACACTGAAGCTTTCTTT
CDR3: CASRRTSLNTEAFF

V: TRBV20-1
D: NA
size: NA
J: TRBJ2-2
DNA: TGCAGTGCTAGAGATATGGGAATCACCGGGGAGCTGTTTTTT
CDR3: CSARDMGITGELFF

V: TRBV2
D: NA
size: NA
J: TRBJ2-2
DNA: TGTGCCAGCAGTGCGAGGCAGGGTGGAGGGGAGCTGTTTTTT
CDR3: CASSARQGGGELFF

V: TRBV9
D: NA
size: NA
J: TRBJ2-2
DNA: TGTGCCAGCAGCGTAGGGGGGCAACCCACCGGGGAGCTGTTTTTT
CDR3: CASSVGGQPTGELFF

V: TRBV5-1
D: TRBD2
size: few
J: TRBJ2-7
DNA: TGCGCCAGCAGCTTGTTAGCGGGAGACCTCAAGGAGCAGTACTTC
CDR3: CASSLLAGDLKEQYF

V: TRBV25-1
D: NA
size: NA
J: TRBJ2-1
DNA: TGTGCCAGCAGTGAATACGGCAATGAGCAGTTCTTC
CDR3: CASSEYGNEQFF

V: TRBV4-1
D: NA
size: NA
J: TRBJ1-5
DNA: TGCGCCAGCAGCCAAGTAGACACCAATCAGCCCCAGCATTTT
CDR3: CASSQVDTNQPQHF

V: TRBV4-3
D: NA
size: NA
J: TRBJ1-6
DNA: TGCGCCAGCAGCCAAGACGGCCGGGGTTCACCCCTCCACTTT
CDR3: CASSQDGRGSPLHF

V: TRBV11-2
D: TRBD1
size: NA
J: TRBJ2-2
DNA: TGTGCCAGCAGCTATACCGGGACAGGCTTTTTGGGGGAAAACACCGGGGAGCTGTTTTTT
CDR3: CASSYTGTGFLGENTGELFF

V: TRBV18
D: NA
size: few
J: TRBJ1-1
DNA: TGTGCCAGCTCACCACAAAGGGCCAACATGAACACTGAAGCTTTCTTT
CDR3: CASSPQRANMNTEAFF

V: TRBV7-2
D: NA
size: few
J: TRBJ1-2
DNA: TGTGCCAGCAGCTTAGCTAGGCGGCAAACCTATGGCTACACCTTC
CDR3: CASSLARRQTYGYTF

V: TRBV28
D: NA
size: NA
J: TRBJ1-2
DNA: TGTGCCAGCAGTACGGGGGCGGGGGGCTACACCTTC
CDR3: CASSTGAGGYTF

V: TRBV18
D: NA
size: NA
J: TRBJ2-2
DNA: TGTGCCAGCTCCAGATCTTCGACAAGTAACACCGGGGAGCTGTTTTTT
CDR3: CASSRSSTSNTGELFF

V: TRBV6-5
D: NA
size: many
J: TRBJ1-2
DNA: TGTGCCACCCGTGTTGGGGGGTATGGCTACACCTTC
CDR3: CATRVGGYGYTF

V: TRBV10-3
D: TRBD1
size: NA
J: TRBJ2-7
DNA: TGTGCCATAGGGGACAGCTACGAGCAGTACTTC
CDR3: CAIGDSYEQYF

V: TRBV3-1
D: TRBD1
size: NA
J: TRBJ1-5
DNA: TGTGCCAGCAGCGGGACAGGGATCGGCAATCAGCCCCAGCATTTT
CDR3: CASSGTGIGNQPQHF

V: TRBV6-2/TRBV6-3
D: NA
size: many
J: TRBJ1-1
DNA: TGTGCCAGCATCAACGGACGGTTGGGGGACACTGAAGCTTTCTTT
CDR3: CASINGRLGDTEAFF

V: TRBV6-5
D: TRBD1
size: few
J: TRBJ1-5
DNA: TGTGCCAGCAGTTACGGGACAGGGAGAAAGCCCCAGCATTTT
CDR3: CASSYGTGRKPQHF

V: TRBV14
D: NA
size: few
J: TRBJ2-2
DNA: TGTGCCAGCAGCCAAGGGCTATGGGAGCTGTTTTTT
CDR3: CASSQGLWELFF

V: TRBV20-1
D: NA
size: NA
J: TRBJ1-5
DNA: TGCAGTGCTAGAACCCCTGGCGGGTCCAATCAGCCCCAGCATTTT
CDR3: CSARTPGGSNQPQHF